This T cell receptor beta chain was observed in a study of blood T cells in healthy people across ages. A second 7 to 11 cycle PCR used barcoded and J-beta primers. TCRdb reprocessed the 5' RACE reads via MiXCR and lists one record per CDR3 protein. The sample records around 1.5 million distinct CDR3 sequences, around 36% being singletons. This TCR derives from a woman in her 30s in good health. Material: blood.

The CDR3 reads CASSRDVRVEGGYTF. CDR3 coding DNA: TGCGCCAGCTCACGGGACGTACGGGTGGAGGGTGGCTACACCTTC. The V call is TRBV10-2, the J call TRBJ1-2; D may be TRBD1 (5 bases). Trimming cost V 8 bases and J 7 bases, with 23 bases left between them. Germline V gene data show CDR1 as WSHSY and CDR2 as SAAADI. This CDR3 has 15 amino acids.